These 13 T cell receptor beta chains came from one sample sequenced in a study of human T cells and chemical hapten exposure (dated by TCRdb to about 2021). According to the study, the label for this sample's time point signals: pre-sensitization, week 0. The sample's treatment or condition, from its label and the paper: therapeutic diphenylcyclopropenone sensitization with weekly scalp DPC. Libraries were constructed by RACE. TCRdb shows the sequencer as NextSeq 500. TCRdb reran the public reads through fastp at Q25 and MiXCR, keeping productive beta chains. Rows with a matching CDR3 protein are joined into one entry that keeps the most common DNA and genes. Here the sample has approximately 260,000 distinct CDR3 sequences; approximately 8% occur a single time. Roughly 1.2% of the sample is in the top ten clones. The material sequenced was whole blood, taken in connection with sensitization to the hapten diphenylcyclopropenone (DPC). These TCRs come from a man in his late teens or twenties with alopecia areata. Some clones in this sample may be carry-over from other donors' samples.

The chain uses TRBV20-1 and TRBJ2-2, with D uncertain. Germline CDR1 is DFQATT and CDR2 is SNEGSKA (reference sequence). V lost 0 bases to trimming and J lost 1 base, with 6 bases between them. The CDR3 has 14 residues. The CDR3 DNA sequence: TGCAGTGCTAGAGATCTAGAGAACACCGGGGAGCTGTTTTTT. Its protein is CSARDLENTGELFF.

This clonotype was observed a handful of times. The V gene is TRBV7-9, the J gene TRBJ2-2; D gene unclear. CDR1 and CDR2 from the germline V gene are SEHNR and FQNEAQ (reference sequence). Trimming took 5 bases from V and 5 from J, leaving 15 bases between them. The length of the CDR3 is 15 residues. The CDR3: CASSPVDLWTGELFF. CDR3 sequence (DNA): TGTGCCAGCAGCCCGGTCGATCTGTGGACCGGGGAGCTGTTTTTT.

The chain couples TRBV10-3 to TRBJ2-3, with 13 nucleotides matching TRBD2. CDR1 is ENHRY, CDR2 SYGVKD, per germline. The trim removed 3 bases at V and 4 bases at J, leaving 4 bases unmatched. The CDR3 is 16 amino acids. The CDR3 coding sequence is TGTGCCATCAGTGACAGACTAGCGGGGGGCGCAGATACGCAGTATTTT. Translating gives CAISDRLAGGADTQYF.

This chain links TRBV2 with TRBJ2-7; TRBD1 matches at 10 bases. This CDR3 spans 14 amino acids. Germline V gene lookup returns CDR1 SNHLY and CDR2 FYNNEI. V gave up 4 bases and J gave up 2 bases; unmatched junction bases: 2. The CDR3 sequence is CASSGGQGPYEQYF. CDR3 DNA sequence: TGTGCCAGCAGTGGGGGACAGGGGCCCTACGAGCAGTACTTC.

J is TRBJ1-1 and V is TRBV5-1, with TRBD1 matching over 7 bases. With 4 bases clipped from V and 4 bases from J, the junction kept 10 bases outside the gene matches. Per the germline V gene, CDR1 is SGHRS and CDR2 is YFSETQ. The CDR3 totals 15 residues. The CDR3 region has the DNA TGCGCCAGCAGCCCCGGGACAGCTCGTGGCACTGAAGCTTTCTTT. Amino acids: CASSPGTARGTEAFF.

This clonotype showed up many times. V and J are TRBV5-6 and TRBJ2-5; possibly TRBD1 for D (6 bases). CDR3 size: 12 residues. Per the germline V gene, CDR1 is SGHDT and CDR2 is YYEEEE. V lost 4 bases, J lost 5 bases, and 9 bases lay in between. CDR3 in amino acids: CASSPRGETQYF. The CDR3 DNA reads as TGTGCCAGCAGCCCCAGGGGCGAGACCCAGTACTTC.

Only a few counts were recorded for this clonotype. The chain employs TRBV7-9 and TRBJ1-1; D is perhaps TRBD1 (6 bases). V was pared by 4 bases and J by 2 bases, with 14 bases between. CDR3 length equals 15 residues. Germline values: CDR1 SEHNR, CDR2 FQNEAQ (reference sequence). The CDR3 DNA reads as TGTGCCAGCAGCTCCCCGCAGGGGCATAACACTGAAGCTTTCTTT. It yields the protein CASSSPQGHNTEAFF.

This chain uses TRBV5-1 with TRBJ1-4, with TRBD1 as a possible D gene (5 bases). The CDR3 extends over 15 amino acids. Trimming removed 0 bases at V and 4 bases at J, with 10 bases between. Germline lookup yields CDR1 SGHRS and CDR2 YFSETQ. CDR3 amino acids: CASSLGFRDNEKLFF. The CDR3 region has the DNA TGCGCCAGCAGCTTGGGATTCAGGGATAATGAAAAACTGTTTTTT.

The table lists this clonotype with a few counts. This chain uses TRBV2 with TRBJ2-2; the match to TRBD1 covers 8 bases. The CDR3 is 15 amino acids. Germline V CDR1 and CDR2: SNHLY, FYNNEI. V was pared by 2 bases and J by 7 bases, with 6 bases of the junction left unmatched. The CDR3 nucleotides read TGTGCCAGCAGTGAATTCCAGGGGGCGGTCGGGGAGCTGTTTTTT. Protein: CASSEFQGAVGELFF.

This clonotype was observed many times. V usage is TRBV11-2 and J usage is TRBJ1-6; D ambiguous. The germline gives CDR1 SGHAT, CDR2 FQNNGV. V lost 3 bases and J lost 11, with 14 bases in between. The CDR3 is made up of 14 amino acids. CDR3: CASSLRPLVPPLHF. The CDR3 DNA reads TGTGCCAGCAGCTTGAGGCCGCTAGTCCCACCCCTCCACTTT. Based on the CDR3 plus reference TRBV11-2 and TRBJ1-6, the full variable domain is EAGVAQSPRYKIIEKRQSVAFWCNPISGHATLYWYQQILGQGPKLLIQFQNNGVVDDSQLPKDRFSAERLKGVDSTLKIQPAKLEDSAVYLCASSLRPLVPPLHFGNGTRLTVT.

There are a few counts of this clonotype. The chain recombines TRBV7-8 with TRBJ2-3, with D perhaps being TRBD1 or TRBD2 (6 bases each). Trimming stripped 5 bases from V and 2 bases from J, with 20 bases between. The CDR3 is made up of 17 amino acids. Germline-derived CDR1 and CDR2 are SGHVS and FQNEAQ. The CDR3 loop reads CASSPFGGRRSTDTQYF. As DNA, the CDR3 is TGTGCCAGCAGCCCTTTCGGGGGCCGGAGGTCCACAGATACGCAGTATTTT. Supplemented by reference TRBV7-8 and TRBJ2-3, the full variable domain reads GAGVSQSPRYKVAKRGQDVALRCDPISGHVSLFWYQQALGQGPEFLTYFQNEAQLDKSGLPSDRFFAERPEGSVSTLKIQRTQQEDSAVYLCASSPFGGRRSTDTQYFGPGTRLTVL.

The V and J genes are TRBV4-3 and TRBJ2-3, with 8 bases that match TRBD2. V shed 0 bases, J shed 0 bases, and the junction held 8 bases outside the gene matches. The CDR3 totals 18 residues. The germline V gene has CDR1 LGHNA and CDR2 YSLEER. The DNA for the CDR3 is TGCGCCAGCAGCCAAGATCTGGGACGGGGGGGAAGCACAGATACGCAGTATTTT. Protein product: CASSQDLGRGGSTDTQYF.

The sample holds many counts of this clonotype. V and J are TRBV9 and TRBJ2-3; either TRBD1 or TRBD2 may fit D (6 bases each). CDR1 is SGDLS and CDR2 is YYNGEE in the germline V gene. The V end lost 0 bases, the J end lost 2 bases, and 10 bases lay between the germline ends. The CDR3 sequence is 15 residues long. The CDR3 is CASSVAGAYTDTQYF. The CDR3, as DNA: TGTGCCAGCAGCGTAGCGGGGGCCTACACAGATACGCAGTATTTT.